This T cell receptor (beta chain) was retrieved from a study of blood T cell repertoires in COVID-19. Original processing methods: Estimated nucleated cell counts came from reference gene primer amplification. Produced via immunoSEQ multiplex PCR; TCRdb's table is partial and in-frame only. V, J and clone size are taken as reported in that table, and D and trimming were inferred from the DNA itself. The sample yields around 260,000 clones, 80% to 90% seen once. This receptor was identified in a woman between 40 and 50 years old who had recovered from COVID-19. Sequenced: peripheral blood.

CDR3 amino acids: CASSLPRTDFCEKLFF. CDR3 nucleotide sequence: TGTGCCAGCAGCCTACCCCGGACGGACTTTTGTGAAAAACTGTTTTTT. V is TRBV6-7 and J is TRBJ1-4; D gene uncertain. TRBV6-7 counts as an open reading frame of uncertain function. The CDR3 runs 16 residues. V was pared by 6 bases and J by 7 bases, with 21 bases between.